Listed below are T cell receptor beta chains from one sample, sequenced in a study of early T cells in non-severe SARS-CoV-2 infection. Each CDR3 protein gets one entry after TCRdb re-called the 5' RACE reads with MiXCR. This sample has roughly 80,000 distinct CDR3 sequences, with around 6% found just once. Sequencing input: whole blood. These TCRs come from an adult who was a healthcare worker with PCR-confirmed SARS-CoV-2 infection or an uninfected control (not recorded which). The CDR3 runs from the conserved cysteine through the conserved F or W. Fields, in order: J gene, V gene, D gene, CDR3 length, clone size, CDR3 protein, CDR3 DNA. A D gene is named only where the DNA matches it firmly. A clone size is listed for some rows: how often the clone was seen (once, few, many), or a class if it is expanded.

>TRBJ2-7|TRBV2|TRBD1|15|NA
CASRAGGTYSYEQYF
TGTGCCAGCAGGGCAGGGGGTACATACTCCTACGAGCAGTACTTC
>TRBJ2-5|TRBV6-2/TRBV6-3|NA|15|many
CASSYLGNRQETQYF
TGTGCCAGCAGTTACTTAGGGAACCGACAAGAGACCCAGTACTTC
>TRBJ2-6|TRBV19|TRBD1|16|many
CASSKHRDRGANVLTF
TGTGCCAGTAGTAAACACCGGGACAGAGGGGCCAACGTCCTGACTTTC
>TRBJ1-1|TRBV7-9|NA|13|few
CASSFTENTEAFF
TGTGCCAGCAGTTTCACAGAGAACACTGAAGCTTTCTTT
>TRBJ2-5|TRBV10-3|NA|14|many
CAISESYRKETQYF
TGTGCCATCAGTGAGTCATATAGGAAAGAGACCCAGTACTTC
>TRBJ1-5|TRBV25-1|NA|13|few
CASSAGGNQPQHF
TGTGCCAGCAGTGCAGGGGGCAATCAGCCCCAGCATTTT
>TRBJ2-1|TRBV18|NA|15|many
CASSRDSIGGNEQFF
TGTGCCAGCTCGCGGGACAGCATAGGTGGGAATGAGCAGTTCTTC
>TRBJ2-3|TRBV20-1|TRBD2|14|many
CSARGLAVLDTQYF
TGCAGTGCTAGGGGACTAGCGGTTTTAGATACGCAGTATTTT
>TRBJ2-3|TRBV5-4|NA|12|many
CASSLSTDTQYF
TGTGCCAGCAGCTTGAGCACAGATACGCAGTATTTT
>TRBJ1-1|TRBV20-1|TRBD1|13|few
CSASTGGRTEAFF
TGCAGTGCTAGTACAGGGGGGAGAACTGAAGCTTTCTTT
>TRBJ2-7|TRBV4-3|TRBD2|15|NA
CASSQLAGHSYEQYF
TGCGCCAGCAGCCAACTAGCGGGTCACTCCTACGAGCAGTACTTC
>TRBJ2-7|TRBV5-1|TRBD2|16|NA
CASSLQLAGRAYEQYF
TGCGCCAGCAGCTTGCAACTAGCGGGAAGGGCCTACGAGCAGTACTTC
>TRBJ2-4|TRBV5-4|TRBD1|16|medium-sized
CASTADRGLDKNIQYF
TGTGCCAGCACCGCGGACAGGGGGCTTGACAAAAACATTCAGTACTTC
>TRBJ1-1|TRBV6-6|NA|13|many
CASRNTGATEAFF
TGTGCCAGCAGAAATACCGGGGCTACAGAGGCTTTCTTT
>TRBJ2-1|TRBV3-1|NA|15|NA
CVSSQGPRSYNEQFF
TGTGTCAGCAGCCAAGGTCCGCGGAGCTACAATGAGCAGTTCTTC
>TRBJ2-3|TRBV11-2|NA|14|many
CASSLGGVLDTQYF
TGTGCCAGCAGCTTAGGGGGAGTGTTGGATACGCAGTATTTT
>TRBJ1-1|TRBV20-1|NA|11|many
CSVEENTEAFF
TGCAGTGTCGAGGAGAACACTGAAGCTTTCTTT
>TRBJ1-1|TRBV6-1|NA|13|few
CASTYTQRTEAFF
TGTGCCAGCACCTACACCCAGAGGACTGAAGCTTTCTTT
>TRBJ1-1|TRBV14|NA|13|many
CASSQLRNTEAFF
TGTGCCAGCAGCCAACTACGGAACACTGAAGCTTTCTTT
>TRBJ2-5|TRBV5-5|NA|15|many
CASSSVGASLETQYF
TGTGCCAGCAGCTCCGTGGGGGCGTCATTAGAGACCCAGTACTTC
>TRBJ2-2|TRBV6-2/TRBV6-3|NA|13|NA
CASRRDSPGELFF
TGTGCCAGCAGACGGGACTCCCCCGGGGAGCTGTTTTTT
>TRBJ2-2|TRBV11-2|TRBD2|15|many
CASSPRTSHTGELFF
TGTGCCAGCAGCCCCAGGACTAGCCACACCGGGGAGCTGTTTTTT
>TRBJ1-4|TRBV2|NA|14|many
CASRAKITNEKLFF
TGTGCCAGCAGGGCCAAGATTACTAATGAAAAACTGTTTTTT
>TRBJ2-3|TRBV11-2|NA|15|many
CASSLFTDLQDTQYF
TGTGCCAGCAGCTTATTTACGGACCTCCAAGATACGCAGTATTTT
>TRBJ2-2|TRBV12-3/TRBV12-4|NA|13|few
CASRPGWPGELFF
TGTGCCAGCAGACCGGGGTGGCCCGGGGAGCTGTTTTTT
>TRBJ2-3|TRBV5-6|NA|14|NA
CASSSGYRVDTQYF
TGTGCCAGCAGCTCTGGGTACAGGGTAGATACGCAGTATTTT
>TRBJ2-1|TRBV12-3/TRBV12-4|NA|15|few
CASSFGQGGNNEQFF
TGTGCCAGCAGTTTCGGGCAGGGGGGCAACAATGAGCAGTTCTTC
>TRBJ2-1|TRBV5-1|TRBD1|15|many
CASSPSGQGGGEQFF
TGCGCCAGCAGCCCTAGTGGACAGGGTGGTGGTGAGCAGTTCTTC
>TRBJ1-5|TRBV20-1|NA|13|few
CSAKTTGNQPQHF
TGCAGTGCTAAAACCACAGGCAATCAGCCCCAGCATTTT
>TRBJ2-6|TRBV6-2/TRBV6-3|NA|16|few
CASDDTGSSGANVLTF
TGTGCCAGCGACGATACAGGGAGCTCTGGGGCCAACGTCCTGACTTTC
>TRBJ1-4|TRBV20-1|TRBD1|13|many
CSAAGQGNEKLFF
TGCAGTGCAGCCGGACAGGGTAATGAAAAACTGTTTTTT
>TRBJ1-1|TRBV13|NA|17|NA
CASSWPGQRGRNTEAFF
TGTGCCAGCAGCTGGCCGGGACAACGAGGAAGGAACACTGAAGCTTTCTTT
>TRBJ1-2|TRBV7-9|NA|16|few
CASSSGRQDIDYGYTF
TGTGCCAGCAGCTCCGGAAGGCAGGACATAGACTATGGCTACACCTTC
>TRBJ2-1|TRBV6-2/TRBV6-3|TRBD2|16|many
CASSTLAGGVYNEQFF
TGTGCCAGCAGTACCCTAGCGGGAGGAGTCTACAATGAGCAGTTCTTC